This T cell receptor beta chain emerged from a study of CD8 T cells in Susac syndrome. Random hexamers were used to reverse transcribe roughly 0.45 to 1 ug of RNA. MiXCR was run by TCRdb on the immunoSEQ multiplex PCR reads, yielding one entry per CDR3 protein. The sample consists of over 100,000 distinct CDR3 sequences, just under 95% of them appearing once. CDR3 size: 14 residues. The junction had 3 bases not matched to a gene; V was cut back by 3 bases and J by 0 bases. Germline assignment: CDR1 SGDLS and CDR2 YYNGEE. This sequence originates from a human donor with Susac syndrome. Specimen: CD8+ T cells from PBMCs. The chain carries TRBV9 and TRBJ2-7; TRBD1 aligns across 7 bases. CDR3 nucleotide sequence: TGTGCCAGCAGCGGGACAGGTAGCTCCTACGAGCAGTACTTC. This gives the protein CASSGTGSSYEQYF.